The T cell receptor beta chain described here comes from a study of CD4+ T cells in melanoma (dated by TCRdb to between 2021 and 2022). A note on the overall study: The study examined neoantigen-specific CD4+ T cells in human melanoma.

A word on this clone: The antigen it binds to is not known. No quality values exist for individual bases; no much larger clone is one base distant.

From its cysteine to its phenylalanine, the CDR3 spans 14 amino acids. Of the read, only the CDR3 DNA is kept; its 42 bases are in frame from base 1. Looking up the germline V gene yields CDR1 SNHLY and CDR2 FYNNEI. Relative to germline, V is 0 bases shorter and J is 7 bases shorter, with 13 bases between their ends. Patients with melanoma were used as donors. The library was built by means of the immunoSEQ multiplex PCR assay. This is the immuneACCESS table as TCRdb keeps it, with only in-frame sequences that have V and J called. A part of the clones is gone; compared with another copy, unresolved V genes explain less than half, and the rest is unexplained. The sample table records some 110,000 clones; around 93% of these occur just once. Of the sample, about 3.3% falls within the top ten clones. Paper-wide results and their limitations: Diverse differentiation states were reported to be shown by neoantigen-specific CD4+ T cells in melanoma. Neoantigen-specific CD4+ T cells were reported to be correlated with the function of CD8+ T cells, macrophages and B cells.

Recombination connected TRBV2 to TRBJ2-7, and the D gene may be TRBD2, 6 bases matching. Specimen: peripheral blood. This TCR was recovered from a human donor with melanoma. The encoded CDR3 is CASSEALQAGEQYF. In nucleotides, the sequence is TGTGCCAGCAGTGAAGCGCTTCAGGCGGGGGAGCAGTACTTC.